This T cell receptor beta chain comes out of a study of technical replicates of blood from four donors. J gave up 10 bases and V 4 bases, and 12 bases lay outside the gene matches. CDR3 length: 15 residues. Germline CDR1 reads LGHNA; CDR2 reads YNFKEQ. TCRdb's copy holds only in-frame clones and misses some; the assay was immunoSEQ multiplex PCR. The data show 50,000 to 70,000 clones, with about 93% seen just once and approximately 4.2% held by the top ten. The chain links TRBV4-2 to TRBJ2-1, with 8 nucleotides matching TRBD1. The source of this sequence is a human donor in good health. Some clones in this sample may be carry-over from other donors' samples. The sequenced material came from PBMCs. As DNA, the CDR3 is TGTGCCAGCAGCCCCCAGCGACAGGGGAATTACGAGCAGTTCTTC. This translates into CASSPQRQGNYEQFF.